This TCR beta chain came from a study of T cell repertoires in ileal Crohn's disease (dated by TCRdb to the late 2010s). Regarding the research as a whole: Median disease duration was around 8 years, and about 35% of patients were identified as active smokers at the time of surgery. TCR repertoire analysis was performed in 45 to 65 Crohn's disease patients drawn from a prospective multicentre cohort. A Rutgeerts score above i0 was used to define endoscopic postoperative recurrence. The M6 samples were biopsies of the neoterminal ileum collected during postoperative colonoscopy. A total of some 170 mucosal samples from about 57 patients were sequenced, collected from several sites on the surgical specimen as well as at postoperative endoscopy. Postoperative therapy was given to about half of the patients, with thiopurines administered to more than 10 patients and anti-TNF agents administered to under 20 patients. Every patient underwent surgery because of a complication, which was stricturing disease in roughly 61% and penetrating disease in about 40%. The study was conducted in parallel with a multicentre cohort that was designed to identify predictors of early endoscopic recurrence following ileocolonic resection.

The paper as a whole reports these results and caveats: More high-frequency clones were carried by sorted CD8 T cells than by CD4 T cells, suggesting that mucosal expansions were mainly CD8. Higher high-frequency clone percentages at surgery were associated with endoscopic recurrence; all patients with clonality above 26.8% (18/57) had recurrence. A significantly higher proportion of clonal expansions was observed in active smokers at surgery than in non-smokers (roughly 27% vs 19%, p=0.02). Only a subgroup of patients, of unstated size, had their mucosal CD4 and CD8 T cells sorted and sequenced. The timing of postoperative endoscopy varied within the first year after surgery, and the median delay was 6.9 months.

Around 0.45 micrograms of biopsy DNA per sample were submitted for commercial TCRB immunosequencing. A two-step, amplification bias-controlled multiplex PCR was used by Adaptive Biotechnology to amplify CDR3 regions from genomic DNA. Primers for every V and J gene segment were used in the first PCR, and barcodes and Illumina adapters were added in the second PCR. An Illumina instrument was used to sequence the CDR3 libraries. In the original analysis: Vendor-provided pipelines were combined with custom analysis of raw data in R/Bioconductor under R version 3.3.0. Clonality, ranging from 0 to 1, was calculated as the inverse of the normalised Shannon entropy of all productive clones. High-frequency clones were defined as the share of the repertoire occupied by the top 100 clones, with only clones passing a 95% confidence test being retained. The Simpson index measured repertoire diversity, and the Morisita-Horn index measured overlap between samples. This is the immuneACCESS table as TCRdb keeps it, with only in-frame sequences that have V and J called. A part of the clones is gone; compared with another copy, unresolved V genes explain less than half, and the rest is unexplained. V and J calls and clone size are as listed in that table; D and trimming were resolved from the DNA. The sample table lists roughly 5,000 clones, roughly two thirds of them with a count of one. About 29% of the sample lies in the top ten.

The CDR3 spans 16 residues, from the cysteine through the phenylalanine. Only the CDR3 DNA is retained, 48 bases long and in frame from the first base. CDR1 and CDR2 are drawn from the germline V gene: LGHNA, YSLEER. The germline ends are 10 bases apart after V is trimmed by 4 bases and J by 0 bases. The sample's time point label, in plain terms: neoterminal ileum biopsy at postoperative endoscopy, about 6 months after surgery. To be eligible, patients had to be adults with ileal or ileocolonic Crohn's disease and an indication for ileocolonic resection. Whole ileal mucosal biopsies were stored frozen at -80°C before DNA extraction. Genomic DNA was extracted from frozen whole biopsies using a TRizol-based method and was quantified with a NanoDrop 2000 spectrophotometer. As concerns this clone: Its cognate antigen has yet to be identified. Base quality data are lacking; no much larger clone is found one base away.

This TCR derives from an adult with Crohn's disease. The specimen sequenced was ileal tissue. The chain was built from TRBV4-3 and TRBJ2-6; the D gene cannot be resolved reliably. The CDR3 protein: CASSPITGSGANVLTF. The DNA is as follows: TGCGCCAGCAGCCCTATTACTGGCTCTGGGGCCAACGTCCTGACTTTC.